The clone carrying this TCR beta chain was detected only once. The antigen is unknown. V gave up 5 bases and J gave up 2 bases, with 12 bases separating them. This CDR3 region has 15 residues. Germline lookup yields CDR1 MNHEY and CDR2 SVGAGI. This sample was included in a study of cytomegalovirus exposure and HLA in healthy donors. The PCR had 60 Vbeta and 13 Jbeta primers. Per the study methods: Later reanalysis found around 74 million unique TCR beta chains, roughly 10 million of them shared. Measured with immunoSEQ multiplex PCR; TCRdb has only the in-frame clones, and not every one. The DNA gave D and trimming, while V, J and clone size come from that table. The top ten hold approximately 2% of the sample, which has 200,000 or so clones, 81% seen once. General study findings and limits: Evidence from a later analysis indicated that most CMV-associated TCR beta chains looked HLA-restricted.

Sequencing was carried out using PBMCs. The chain couples TRBV6-5 to TRBJ1-4, with D perhaps matching TRBD1 (5 bases). The sequence was obtained from a young woman in good health and CMV-seropositive. CDR3 sequence reads: CASSPWGGTNEKLFF. CDR3 sequence (DNA): TGTGCCAGCAGTCCTTGGGGGGGGACTAATGAAAAACTGTTTTTT.